Listed below are T cell receptor beta chains from one sample, sequenced in a study of regulatory T cells in long-lasting Graves disease. TCRdb re-called the multiplex PCR reads with MiXCR, one entry per CDR3 protein. The sample lists some 280,000 distinct CDR3 sequences; around 21% were seen once. This specimen consisted of peripheral blood mononuclear cells (PBMCs), obtained when the disease was refractory, from a patient treated with antithyroid drugs. The receptors derive from a female donor with Graves disease. Both conserved end residues are part of each CDR3. The order of the fields is J gene, V gene, D gene, clone size, CDR3 DNA, CDR3 protein. The D gene is left open where the match is weak. Clone size appears in some rows only: once, few, many, or a class for an expanded clone.

j_call: TRBJ2-2
v_call: TRBV3-1
d_call: -
clone_size: -
cdr3_nt: TGTGCCAGCAGCCATTACACCGGGGAGCTGTTTTTT
cdr3_aa: CASSHYTGELFF

j_call: TRBJ2-7
v_call: TRBV6-1
d_call: -
clone_size: -
cdr3_nt: TGTGCCAGCAGCCCTCAGGGACACACTTCCTACGAGCAGTACTTC
cdr3_aa: CASSPQGHTSYEQYF

j_call: TRBJ2-7
v_call: TRBV7-8
d_call: TRBD2
clone_size: -
cdr3_nt: TGTGCCAGCGGCCCATCGGCGGCGGGAGGGAGCTACGAGCAGTACTTC
cdr3_aa: CASGPSAAGGSYEQYF

j_call: TRBJ2-7
v_call: TRBV7-9
d_call: TRBD2
clone_size: -
cdr3_nt: TGTGCCAGCAGCTTAGCGCAGGGACTAGCGGGCTACGAGCAGTACTTC
cdr3_aa: CASSLAQGLAGYEQYF

j_call: TRBJ2-2
v_call: TRBV4-1
d_call: TRBD2
clone_size: -
cdr3_nt: TGCGCCAGCAGCCAAGGTTACGCGGGAGTAGCCACCGGGGAGCTGTTTTTT
cdr3_aa: CASSQGYAGVATGELFF

j_call: TRBJ2-7
v_call: TRBV27
d_call: TRBD1
clone_size: -
cdr3_nt: TGTGCCAGCAGTTTAGCGGGACAGGGGGCCTCCGAGCAGTACTTC
cdr3_aa: CASSLAGQGASEQYF

j_call: TRBJ1-6
v_call: TRBV20-1
d_call: -
clone_size: many
cdr3_nt: TGCAGTGCTAGAGGGGACGGTGATAATTCACCCCTCCACTTT
cdr3_aa: CSARGDGDNSPLHF

j_call: TRBJ2-4
v_call: TRBV20-1
d_call: -
clone_size: few
cdr3_nt: TGCAGTGCTAGTAGAGGAAACATTCAGTACTTC
cdr3_aa: CSASRGNIQYF

j_call: TRBJ2-7
v_call: TRBV29-1
d_call: TRBD2
clone_size: many
cdr3_nt: TGCAGCGTTGGGCCCCAGCGGCTAGCGGGAGATCAGGCCTACGAGCAGTACTTC
cdr3_aa: CSVGPQRLAGDQAYEQYF

j_call: TRBJ2-1
v_call: TRBV6-5
d_call: -
clone_size: -
cdr3_nt: TGTGCCAGCAGTTACTCCCGACACCTTCGAGCCTACAATGAGCAGTTCTTC
cdr3_aa: CASSYSRHLRAYNEQFF

j_call: TRBJ1-5
v_call: TRBV6-9
d_call: -
clone_size: -
cdr3_nt: TGTGCCAGCAGTTACCTCGGGTCAGGGAATCAGCCCCAGCATTTT
cdr3_aa: CASSYLGSGNQPQHF

j_call: TRBJ1-6
v_call: TRBV6-1
d_call: TRBD1
clone_size: many
cdr3_nt: TGTGCCAGCAGTGAATTAACACAGGGGAATTCACCCCTCCACTTT
cdr3_aa: CASSELTQGNSPLHF

j_call: TRBJ2-1
v_call: TRBV5-1
d_call: -
clone_size: few
cdr3_nt: TGCGCCAGCAGCTTGAGGGCTTACAATGAGCAGTTCTTC
cdr3_aa: CASSLRAYNEQFF

j_call: TRBJ2-2
v_call: TRBV7-2
d_call: -
clone_size: few
cdr3_nt: TGTGCCAGCAGCTTAAGGGGCCTCGCTGTCACCGGGGAGCTGTTTTTT
cdr3_aa: CASSLRGLAVTGELFF

j_call: TRBJ2-7
v_call: TRBV27
d_call: TRBD1
clone_size: few
cdr3_nt: TGTGCCAGCAGTTACACAACCCACCACACCCACTTAGACCGGGACAGCTCCTACGAGCAGTACTTC
cdr3_aa: CASSYTTHHTHLDRDSSYEQYF

j_call: TRBJ1-4
v_call: TRBV7-9
d_call: TRBD1
clone_size: -
cdr3_nt: TGTGCCAGCAGCTTACTTGGGACAGGGGATGAAAAACTGTTTTTT
cdr3_aa: CASSLLGTGDEKLFF

j_call: TRBJ2-5
v_call: TRBV7-9
d_call: -
clone_size: many
cdr3_nt: TGTGCCAGCAGCTTAAGGGGAGAGGAGACCCAGTACTTC
cdr3_aa: CASSLRGEETQYF

j_call: TRBJ2-7
v_call: TRBV29-1
d_call: -
clone_size: -
cdr3_nt: TGCAGCGTTGATGATCAGGGACCCCCCTACGAGCAGTACTTC
cdr3_aa: CSVDDQGPPYEQYF

j_call: TRBJ1-3
v_call: TRBV3-1
d_call: -
clone_size: -
cdr3_nt: TGTGCCAGCAGCCAAGCCGGGGACACCATATATTTT
cdr3_aa: CASSQAGDTIYF

j_call: TRBJ1-2
v_call: TRBV29-1
d_call: -
clone_size: once
cdr3_nt: TGCAGCGTTGAACGGGTTTCCTATGGCTACACCTTC
cdr3_aa: CSVERVSYGYTF

j_call: TRBJ2-6
v_call: TRBV29-1
d_call: -
clone_size: -
cdr3_nt: TGCAGCGCCGATACAGGGAATGGGGCCAACGTCCTGACTTTC
cdr3_aa: CSADTGNGANVLTF

j_call: TRBJ1-1
v_call: TRBV9
d_call: -
clone_size: many
cdr3_nt: TGTGCCAGCAGTGTTGAGGGGAACACTGAAGCTTTCTTT
cdr3_aa: CASSVEGNTEAFF

j_call: TRBJ2-7
v_call: TRBV6-1
d_call: -
clone_size: many
cdr3_nt: TGTGCCAGCAGACCAGCACTCTACGAGCAGTACTTC
cdr3_aa: CASRPALYEQYF

j_call: TRBJ1-2
v_call: TRBV7-2
d_call: TRBD1
clone_size: many
cdr3_nt: TGTGCCAGCAGCCGGACAGGGGGAGGAGGCTATGGCTACACCTTC
cdr3_aa: CASSRTGGGGYGYTF

j_call: TRBJ2-5
v_call: TRBV7-2
d_call: TRBD2
clone_size: -
cdr3_nt: TGTGCCAGCAGCTTAGAGCCGACTAGCGGGAGTGTCAAAGAGACCCAGTACTTC
cdr3_aa: CASSLEPTSGSVKETQYF

j_call: TRBJ2-7
v_call: TRBV27
d_call: -
clone_size: few
cdr3_nt: TGTGCCAGCAGGGGGGGGCCTTGGTACGAGCAGTACTTC
cdr3_aa: CASRGGPWYEQYF

j_call: TRBJ1-1
v_call: TRBV12-3/TRBV12-4
d_call: TRBD1
clone_size: many
cdr3_nt: TGTGCCAGCAGTGGGGACAGGCGCGAAGCTTTCTTT
cdr3_aa: CASSGDRREAFF

j_call: TRBJ2-7
v_call: TRBV2
d_call: TRBD2
clone_size: many
cdr3_nt: TGTGCCACCCAGGGCGGGAGCCCCCTCTACGAGCAGTACTTC
cdr3_aa: CATQGGSPLYEQYF

j_call: TRBJ2-7
v_call: TRBV24-1
d_call: TRBD2
clone_size: -
cdr3_nt: TGTGCCACCAGTGCGCGGGGGAGTACCTACGAGCAGTACTTC
cdr3_aa: CATSARGSTYEQYF

j_call: TRBJ1-5
v_call: TRBV7-2
d_call: TRBD1
clone_size: -
cdr3_nt: TGTGCCAGCAGCTTACAGGGGGGAGGCAATCAGCCCCAGCATTTT
cdr3_aa: CASSLQGGGNQPQHF

j_call: TRBJ1-6
v_call: TRBV27
d_call: TRBD1
clone_size: -
cdr3_nt: TGTGCCAGCAGCCGGGGGACAGGGGGTATCTCACCCCTCCACTTT
cdr3_aa: CASSRGTGGISPLHF

j_call: TRBJ2-3
v_call: TRBV19
d_call: -
clone_size: -
cdr3_nt: TGTGCCAGTTTCGACAGCGGTACGCAGTATTTT
cdr3_aa: CASFDSGTQYF

j_call: TRBJ2-1
v_call: TRBV6-1
d_call: TRBD2
clone_size: few
cdr3_nt: TGTGCCAGCACAACTGGACTAGCGGGAACGGATGAGCAGTTCTTC
cdr3_aa: CASTTGLAGTDEQFF

j_call: TRBJ2-5
v_call: TRBV30
d_call: -
clone_size: -
cdr3_nt: TGTGCCTGGAGAAGGGGGACGTCTGAAGAGACCCAGTACTTC
cdr3_aa: CAWRRGTSEETQYF

j_call: TRBJ2-1
v_call: TRBV6-2/TRBV6-3
d_call: TRBD1
clone_size: few
cdr3_nt: TGTGCCAGCAGTTTCGTACCGGGACAGGGCAACAATGAGCAGTTCTTC
cdr3_aa: CASSFVPGQGNNEQFF

j_call: TRBJ1-2
v_call: TRBV6-1
d_call: -
clone_size: many
cdr3_nt: TGTGCCAGCAGCTCGCCGGGACGGCACTATGGCTACACCTTC
cdr3_aa: CASSSPGRHYGYTF

j_call: TRBJ1-1
v_call: TRBV18
d_call: -
clone_size: once
cdr3_nt: TGTGCCAGCTCACCCGACCCGGACACTGAAGCTTTCTTT
cdr3_aa: CASSPDPDTEAFF

j_call: TRBJ1-3
v_call: TRBV12-3/TRBV12-4
d_call: -
clone_size: many
cdr3_nt: TGTGCCAGCAGTGTGACAGGCGCTGGAAACACCATATATTTT
cdr3_aa: CASSVTGAGNTIYF

j_call: TRBJ2-7
v_call: TRBV7-9
d_call: TRBD2
clone_size: few
cdr3_nt: TGTGCCAGCAGCTCCCGGACTAGTGCTTACGAGCAGTACTTC
cdr3_aa: CASSSRTSAYEQYF

j_call: TRBJ2-2
v_call: TRBV30
d_call: -
clone_size: -
cdr3_nt: TGTGCCTGGAGTGTATACACCCGGGGAACCGGGGAGCTGTTTTTT
cdr3_aa: CAWSVYTRGTGELFF

j_call: TRBJ2-5
v_call: TRBV29-1
d_call: -
clone_size: many
cdr3_nt: TGCAGCGTCCACTCCCCCCCAGAAGAGACCCAGTACTTC
cdr3_aa: CSVHSPPEETQYF

j_call: TRBJ1-2
v_call: TRBV28
d_call: -
clone_size: many
cdr3_nt: TGTGCCAGCAGTTTCGAGTTGAACTATGGCTACACCTTC
cdr3_aa: CASSFELNYGYTF

j_call: TRBJ2-5
v_call: TRBV7-2
d_call: TRBD1
clone_size: -
cdr3_nt: TGTGCCAGCAGACCGACAGGGCAGGAGACCCAGTACTTC
cdr3_aa: CASRPTGQETQYF

j_call: TRBJ2-7
v_call: TRBV5-1
d_call: -
clone_size: -
cdr3_nt: TGCGCCAGCAGCTACACCGGGACCAGCTCCTACGAGCAGTACTTC
cdr3_aa: CASSYTGTSSYEQYF

j_call: TRBJ2-7
v_call: TRBV6-1
d_call: TRBD1
clone_size: many
cdr3_nt: TGTGCCAGCGAACTAGGGGGCGAGGGTTCCTACGAGCAGTACTTC
cdr3_aa: CASELGGEGSYEQYF

j_call: TRBJ1-2
v_call: TRBV2
d_call: -
clone_size: many
cdr3_nt: TGTGCCAGCAGTGAAGGGGAAGCTAACTATGGCTACACCTTC
cdr3_aa: CASSEGEANYGYTF

j_call: TRBJ1-1
v_call: TRBV20-1
d_call: -
clone_size: many
cdr3_nt: TGCAGTGCTCGGAGCGGGGATTTGAACACTGAAGCTTTCTTT
cdr3_aa: CSARSGDLNTEAFF

j_call: TRBJ1-5
v_call: TRBV7-2
d_call: -
clone_size: few
cdr3_nt: TGTGCCAGCGGACGGTTCTCTGGCAATCAGCCCCAGCATTTT
cdr3_aa: CASGRFSGNQPQHF

j_call: TRBJ2-7
v_call: TRBV7-2
d_call: -
clone_size: many
cdr3_nt: TGTGCCAGCAGCTTAGTGCCTTACTCTCACGAGCAGTACTTC
cdr3_aa: CASSLVPYSHEQYF

j_call: TRBJ2-7
v_call: TRBV7-2
d_call: TRBD2
clone_size: -
cdr3_nt: TGTGCCAGCAGCTTAACAGCGGGAGTCGACTACGAGCAGTACTTC
cdr3_aa: CASSLTAGVDYEQYF

j_call: TRBJ1-2
v_call: TRBV6-1
d_call: -
clone_size: many
cdr3_nt: TGTGCCAGCAATCCATCAGGGCATGGCTACACCTTC
cdr3_aa: CASNPSGHGYTF